The 13 T cell receptor beta chains below were found in one sample sequenced in a study of shared clonotypes between healthy human individuals. The data were produced by immunoSEQ multiplex PCR, yet TCRdb's version contains in-frame clones alone and is incomplete. The sample lists about 2.3 million clones; under 95% were seen once. Sequenced: naive CD4+ T cells from PBMCs. Subset reported: CD45RA+ positively selected. Receptor source: a man between 18 and 35 years old in good health. Some clones in this sample may be carry-over from other donors' samples.

The rearrangement links TRBV5-1 to TRBJ2-7; the D gene is possibly TRBD1 (8 bases). V was trimmed by 2 bases and J by 5 bases, leaving 17 bases between them. Germline lookup yields CDR1 SGHRS and CDR2 YFSETQ. CDR3 length: 15 residues. DNA for the CDR3: TGCGCCAGCAGCTTTACAGGGGGGGGTCCCAACGAGCAGTACTTC. The encoded protein is CASSFTGGGPNEQYF.

This chain connects TRBV19 to TRBJ2-1; D uncertain. Germline V CDR1 and CDR2: LNHDA, SQIVND (reference sequence). This CDR3 is built from 13 residues. V was clipped by 8 bases and J by 8 bases, with 16 bases between them. The CDR3 DNA sequence: TGTGCCAGTCGCCGTCACATAATCGATGAGCAGTTCTTC. Translating gives CASRRHIIDEQFF. Variable domain in full (rest from reference TRBV19 and TRBJ2-1): DGGITQSPKYLFRKEGQNVTLSCEQNLNHDAMYWYRQDPGQGLRLIYYSQIVNDFQKGDIAEGYSVSREKKESFPLTVTSAQKNPTAFYLCASRRHIIDEQFFGPGTRLTVL.

The CDR3 sequence: CASSQDFLDTQYF. Written as DNA, the CDR3 is TGCGCCAGCAGCCAAGATTTTTTGGATACGCAGTATTTT. The V gene is TRBV4-1, the J gene TRBJ2-3; D remains unclear. The V and J ends lost 0 bases and 6 bases respectively, with 7 bases between them. This CDR3 has 13 residues. In germline, CDR1 is MGHRA, CDR2 YSYEKL.

The chain links TRBV7-3 to TRBJ2-7, with 8 nucleotides matching TRBD1. The CDR3 is made up of 15 amino acids. Germline V gene sequence: CDR1 SGHTA, CDR2 FQGTGA. With 4 bases clipped from V and 0 bases from J, the junction kept 5 bases outside the gene matches. CDR3 sequence: CASSSPGQGSYEQYF. The CDR3 coding sequence is TGTGCCAGCAGCTCCCCAGGACAGGGCTCCTACGAGCAGTACTTC.

This clone came up a few times. The chain joins TRBV6-6 to TRBJ1-1, with D tentatively TRBD1 (6 bases). The germline V and J ends were trimmed by 9 bases and 0 bases, with 14 bases remaining between them. In germline, CDR1 is MNHNY, CDR2 SVGAGI (reference sequence). The CDR3 has 14 amino acids. CDR3 amino acids: CASEDRNMNTEAFF. The CDR3 nucleotides are TGTGCCAGTGAGGACAGAAACATGAACACTGAAGCTTTCTTT.

CDR3 sequence reads: CASSHGQGASNEKLFF. CDR3 sequence (DNA): TGCGCCAGCAGCCACGGACAGGGGGCTTCAAATGAAAAACTGTTTTTT. This rearrangement joins TRBV5-1 to TRBJ1-4, with 11 bases aligning to TRBD1. From germline, CDR1 is SGHRS and CDR2 YFSETQ. The CDR3 runs 16 residues. V shed 4 bases and J 5 bases; nucleotides not matched to a gene: 7.

Remarks on this clone: This sample also contains other DNA sequences that code for the same CDR3. The J gene is TRBJ2-5, the V gene TRBV5-1, with D maybe TRBD2 (5 bases). The CDR3 spans 12 residues. Trimming took 2 bases from V and 5 from J, leaving 7 bases between them. CDR1 and CDR2 from the germline V gene are SGHRS and YFSETQ. CDR3 sequence: CASSFGLETQYF. The CDR3 DNA is TGCGCCAGCAGCTTTGGACTGGAGACCCAGTACTTC.

The rearrangement uses TRBV2 and TRBJ2-5, with D possibly TRBD2 on 6 matching bases. Per the germline V gene, CDR1 is SNHLY and CDR2 is FYNNEI. V gave up 8 bases and J gave up 2 bases, with 18 bases separating them. CDR3 length: 15 amino acids. The CDR3 spells CASSRDSGGQETQYF. CDR3 DNA sequence: TGTGCCAGCTCTCGGGACTCTGGGGGGCAAGAGACCCAGTACTTC. The variable domain in full, with the rest retrieved from reference TRBV2 and TRBJ2-5, is EPEVTQTPSHQVTQMGQEVILRCVPISNHLYFYWYRQILGQKVEFLVSFYNNEISEKSEIFDDQFSVERPDGSNFTLKIRSTKLEDSAMYFCASSRDSGGQETQYFGPGTRLLVL.

The chain has TRBV7-2 and TRBJ2-6; no firm D call. V lost 5 bases, J lost 2 bases, and 13 bases lay in between. This CDR3 has 16 amino acids. Germline V gene sequence: CDR1 SGHTA, CDR2 FQGNSA. The CDR3 here is CASSQTSYTGANVLTF. The DNA of the CDR3 is TGTGCCAGCAGCCAAACATCATATACTGGGGCCAACGTCCTGACTTTC.

This chain's CDR3 is CATSRETYEQYF. The CDR3 nucleotides read TGTGCCACCAGCAGAGAGACCTACGAGCAGTACTTC. The chain carries TRBV15 and TRBJ2-7, with D uncertain. This CDR3 spans 12 amino acids. V was cut by 0 bases and J by 2 bases, with 2 bases left in between. In germline, CDR1 is LNHNV, CDR2 YYDKDF (reference sequence).

The chain links TRBV5-5 to TRBJ1-4; D call uncertain. This CDR3 region has 15 residues. Trimming removed 0 bases at V and 6 bases at J, with 12 bases between. Germline assignment: CDR1 SGHKS and CDR2 YYEKEE (reference sequence). The CDR3 here is CASSLDGEVDEKLFF. The CDR3 DNA reads as TGTGCCAGCAGCTTGGATGGGGAGGTGGATGAAAAACTGTTTTTT. Together with reference TRBV5-5 and TRBJ1-4, the CDR3 gives the full variable domain: DAGVTQSPTHLIKTRGQQVTLRCSPISGHKSVSWYQQVLGQGPQFIFQYYEKEERGRGNFPDRFSARQFPNYSSELNVNALLLGDSALYLCASSLDGEVDEKLFFGSGTQLSVL.

This chain uses TRBV6-6 with TRBJ2-2; tentatively, D is TRBD2 (6 bases). The CDR3 is made up of 15 amino acids. CDR1 and CDR2 from the germline V gene are MNHNY and SVGAGI (reference sequence). V lost 4 bases, J lost 4 bases, and 13 bases lay in between. CDR3 sequence (DNA): TGTGCCAGCAGTTCCCCGGGACTTTTCACCGGGGAGCTGTTTTTT. Encoded protein: CASSSPGLFTGELFF.

The chain uses TRBV5-1 and TRBJ2-5; the D gene is possibly TRBD2 (6 bases). The CDR3 contains 16 residues. Germline V CDR1 and CDR2: SGHRS, YFSETQ. Between the trimmed V and J ends, which lost 3 bases and 2 bases, there was a span of 17 bases. The CDR3 sequence is CASSSGRGARQETQYF. The CDR3 DNA reads TGCGCCAGCAGCTCCGGGAGAGGGGCCAGACAAGAGACCCAGTACTTC.